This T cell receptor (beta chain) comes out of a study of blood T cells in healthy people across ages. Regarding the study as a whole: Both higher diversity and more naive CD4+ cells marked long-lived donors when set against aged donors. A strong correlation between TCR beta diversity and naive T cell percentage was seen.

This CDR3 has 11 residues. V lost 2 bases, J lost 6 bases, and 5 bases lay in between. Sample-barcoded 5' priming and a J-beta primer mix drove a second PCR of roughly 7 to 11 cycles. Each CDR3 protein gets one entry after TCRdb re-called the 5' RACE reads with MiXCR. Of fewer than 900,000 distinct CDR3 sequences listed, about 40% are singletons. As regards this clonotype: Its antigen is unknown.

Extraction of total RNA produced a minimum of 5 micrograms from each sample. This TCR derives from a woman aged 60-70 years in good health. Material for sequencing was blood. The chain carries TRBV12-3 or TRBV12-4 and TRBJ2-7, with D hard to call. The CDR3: CASSLRCEQYF. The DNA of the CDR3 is TGTGCCAGCAGTTTAAGGTGCGAGCAGTACTTC.